The 24 T cell receptor beta chains below all came from one sample that was sequenced in a study of T cell repertoires in cytomegalovirus infection. These receptors are not linked to any known antigen. TCRdb re-called the reads with MiXCR, one entry per CDR3 protein. The sample has a few hundred thousand distinct CDR3 sequences, 22% seen once; the top ten hold approximately 20%. The sequences come from cultured PBMCs, collected from culture after CMV antigen stimulation. The receptors were sampled from a human donor in good health (CMV status not recorded). Some clones in this sample may be carry-over from other donors' samples.

This clonotype has only a few counts. This chain uses TRBV12-3 or TRBV12-4 with TRBJ2-1, with 7 bases identical to TRBD2. V gave up 7 bases and J gave up 9 bases; unmatched junction bases: 9. The CDR3 runs 13 residues. The CDR3 DNA is TGTGCCAGCACTCCTCACGCGGGGGTTGAGCAGTTCTTC. It codes for CASTPHAGVEQFF.

The chain carries TRBV18 and TRBJ1-2; D remains unclear. The ends were cut back, 3 bases at V and 6 bases at J, with 8 bases in the middle. CDR3 length: 12 residues. Germline V CDR1 and CDR2: KGHSH, LQKENI. CDR3 coding DNA: TGTGCCAGCTCACCGGCAGAGGATGGCTACACCTTC. Residues: CASSPAEDGYTF. Complete variable domain (other parts from reference TRBV18 and TRBJ1-2): NAGVMQNPRHLVRRRGQEARLRCSPMKGHSHVYWYRQLPEEGLKFMVYLQKENIIDESGMPKERFSAEFPKEGPSILRIQQVVRGDSAAYFCASSPAEDGYTFGSGTRLTVV.

This clonotype has ten or more counts. The chain carries TRBV9 and TRBJ2-2, with 9 bases fitting TRBD2. V lost 0 bases to trimming and J lost 6 bases; unmatched junction nucleotides: 3. Looked up from germline, CDR1 is SGDLS and CDR2 is YYNGEE. This CDR3 region has 15 residues. CDR3 amino acids: CASSVVGTSPGELFF. The CDR3 coding sequence is TGTGCCAGCAGCGTAGTGGGGACTAGCCCCGGGGAGCTGTTTTTT.

A few counts support this clonotype. The V call is TRBV7-8, the J call TRBJ1-1, with TRBD1 as a possible D gene (5 bases). The V gene's germline CDR1 is SGHVS and CDR2 FQNEAQ. CDR3 length: 14 amino acids. V shed 1 base and J shed 7 bases, with 13 bases lying between them. CDR3 sequence: CASSLVTGDSEAFF. The CDR3 DNA reads TGTGCCAGCAGCTTAGTGACCGGAGACAGTGAAGCTTTCTTT.

This clonotype appeared many times. This sequence joins TRBV12-3 or TRBV12-4 and TRBJ2-2, with 9 bases fitting TRBD1. The CDR3 loop spans 16 amino acids. Germline trimming cut 6 bases from V and 3 bases from J; bases unmatched to any gene: 8. CDR3 residues: CASSPRGQGDTGELFF. In DNA, the CDR3 is TGTGCCAGCAGCCCAAGGGGACAGGGCGACACCGGGGAGCTGTTTTTT.

This clonotype came up many times. The chain uses TRBV7-2 and TRBJ1-3; the D is unclear. The CDR3 is 14 residues long. Per the germline V gene, CDR1 is SGHTA and CDR2 is FQGNSA. Trimming took 6 bases from V and 4 from J, leaving 13 bases between them. The CDR3 nucleotides are TGTGCCAGCAGGACGGCCTTGGAGGGAAACACCATATATTTT. Amino acid sequence: CASRTALEGNTIYF.

The CDR3 sequence: CSVVLADNEQFF. The CDR3 bases are TGCAGCGTTGTGCTAGCGGACAATGAGCAGTTCTTC. This sequence joins TRBV29-1 and TRBJ2-1; 7 bases agree with TRBD2. J gave up 5 bases and V 4 bases, and 2 bases lay outside the gene matches. This CDR3 contains 12 residues. Germline V gene sequence: CDR1 SQVTM, CDR2 ANQGSEA.

This clonotype was counted ten times or more. This sequence joins TRBV14 and TRBJ2-1; unclear D gene. Deletions cut 4 bases from V and 0 bases from J, with 10 bases between. CDR3 length: 15 amino acids. Germline CDR1 is SGHDN and CDR2 is FVKESK. The CDR3 bases are TGTGCCAGCAGCCCTTGGCGGAGCTCCTACAATGAGCAGTTCTTC. Translated: CASSPWRSSYNEQFF.

J is TRBJ2-6 and V is TRBV18; D might be TRBD1 (5 bases). CDR3 size: 17 residues. V was clipped by 2 bases and J by 0 bases, with 11 bases between them. Germline CDR1 and CDR2: KGHSH and LQKENI. In DNA, the CDR3 is TGTGCCAGCTCACCAACACAGGCTAACTCTGGGGCCAACGTCCTGACTTTC. It specifies CASSPTQANSGANVLTF.

In this sample, this clonotype turned up a few times. The V and J genes are TRBV28 and TRBJ2-7; no reliable D call. V dropped 6 bases and J dropped 0 bases, with 15 bases sitting between them. This CDR3 contains 15 residues. Germline CDR1 reads MDHEN; CDR2 reads SYDVKM. The CDR3 loop reads CASRRKGTSSYEQYF. CDR3 bases: TGTGCCAGCAGAAGGAAGGGAACCAGCTCCTACGAGCAGTACTTC.

The chain has TRBV7-2 and TRBJ2-1, with D perhaps matching TRBD2 (6 bases). Per germline, CDR1 SGHTA and CDR2 FQGNSA. V lost 5 bases, J lost 2 bases, and 16 bases lay in between. The CDR3 consists of 16 residues. The CDR3 sequence: CASSSDSGETYNEQFF. In nucleotides, the CDR3 is TGTGCCAGCAGCAGCGATTCGGGGGAGACCTACAATGAGCAGTTCTTC. The full variable domain, with the rest looked up from reference TRBV7-2 and TRBJ2-1, is GAGVSQSPSNKVTEKGKDVELRCDPISGHTALYWYRQSLGQGLEFLIYFQGNSAPDKSGLPSDRFSAERTGGSVSTLTIQRTQQEDSAVYLCASSSDSGETYNEQFFGPGTRLTVL.

There are many counts of this clonotype. V and J are TRBV9 and TRBJ2-5, with 8 bases aligning to TRBD2. CDR3 length equals 17 residues. The ends lost 0 bases at V and 5 bases at J; junction bases unmatched: 12. Germline-derived CDR1 and CDR2 are SGDLS and YYNGEE. CDR3 in amino acids: CASSVGSLGGRFETQYF. CDR3 sequence (DNA): TGTGCCAGCAGCGTAGGAAGTTTGGGCGGGAGGTTTGAGACCCAGTACTTC.

V and J are TRBV20-1 and TRBJ2-6; D remains unclear. CDR1 and CDR2 from the germline V gene are DFQATT and SNEGSKA (reference sequence). The CDR3 extends over 12 amino acids. Trimming cost V 4 bases and J 2 bases, with 3 bases left between them. The CDR3 spells CSANPGANVLTF. DNA of the CDR3: TGCAGTGCTAACCCTGGGGCCAACGTCCTGACTTTC.

This clonotype was detected ten times or more. This chain links TRBV5-4 with TRBJ2-1; 8 bases agree with TRBD2. This CDR3 spans 19 amino acids. Germline lookup yields CDR1 SGHNT and CDR2 YYREEE (reference sequence). V was clipped by 5 bases and J by 0 bases; unmatched bases: 16. CDR3 in amino acids: CASSRGGGGPQSSYNEQFF. CDR3 nucleotides: TGTGCCAGCAGTCGGGGGGGGGGAGGCCCCCAAAGCTCCTACAATGAGCAGTTCTTC.

The V call is TRBV4-1, the J call TRBJ2-3, with D unresolved. The V gene lost 0 bases and the J gene lost 1 base, with 11 bases spanning the gap. Looked up from germline, CDR1 is MGHRA and CDR2 is YSYEKL. The CDR3 is 16 residues long. The DNA of the CDR3 is TGCGCCAGCAGCCAAGAAGGTCTAGGCGGCACAGATACGCAGTATTTT. Translated: CASSQEGLGGTDTQYF.

This clonotype was seen a handful of times. The chain carries TRBV3-1 and TRBJ2-5; 9 bases align to TRBD1. Trimming removed 2 bases from V and 4 bases from J; junction bases left unmatched: 14. Germline V lookup: CDR1 LGHDT, CDR2 YNNKEL (reference sequence). There are 18 residues in the CDR3. The chain's CDR3 is CASSQLPGQGTIGETQYF. Written as DNA, the CDR3 is TGTGCCAGCAGCCAATTGCCGGGACAGGGTACGATAGGAGAGACCCAGTACTTC.

A few counts support this clonotype. CDR3 protein: CASSLGSRETQYF. In DNA form, the CDR3 reads TGTGCCAGCAGCTTAGGGTCCCGAGAGACCCAGTACTTC. This chain connects TRBV7-3 to TRBJ2-5; D unresolved. With 2 bases removed from V and 4 bases from J, the gap between germline ends came to 8 bases. CDR3 length: 13 amino acids. The germline V gene has CDR1 SGHTA and CDR2 FQGTGA.

The V call is TRBV19, the J call TRBJ1-1; no clear D gene. CDR3 length: 15 residues. The ends were cut back, 4 bases at V and 1 base at J, with 13 bases in the middle. Germline loops: CDR1 LNHDA, CDR2 SQIVND (reference sequence). The CDR3 DNA reads TGTGCCAGTAGTACTCTCCCACGGGGGAACACTGAAGCTTTCTTT. It codes for CASSTLPRGNTEAFF.

This clonotype was recorded many times. The chain employs TRBV7-6 and TRBJ2-1; 9 positions agree with TRBD2. The junction had 3 bases not matched to a gene; V was cut back by 5 bases and J by 10 bases. The CDR3 runs 12 residues. Per the germline V gene, CDR1 is SGHVS and CDR2 is FNYEAQ. CDR3 sequence reads: CASSTTSGEQFF. The CDR3 DNA reads TGTGCCAGCAGCACCACTAGCGGGGAGCAGTTCTTC.

This clonotype was counted at least ten times. The chain has TRBV4-3 and TRBJ2-7; 13 nucleotides line up with TRBD2. Trimming cost V 0 bases and J 12 bases; bases outside gene matches: 8. This CDR3 comprises 15 residues. Germline V gene sequence: CDR1 LGHNA, CDR2 YSLEER. The CDR3 loop reads CASSQDGTSGKRLYF. In DNA, the CDR3 is TGCGCCAGCAGCCAAGACGGGACTAGCGGGAAGAGGCTGTACTTC.

This chain uses TRBV9 with TRBJ2-1; unclear D gene. Deletions cut 0 bases from V and 2 bases from J, with 21 bases between. Germline lookup yields CDR1 SGDLS and CDR2 YYNGEE. The CDR3 consists of 19 residues. CDR3 nucleotides: TGTGCCAGCAGCGTAGATATCATTCGGCGCGGAATACCCTACAATGAGCAGTTCTTC. This encodes CASSVDIIRRGIPYNEQFF.

This sequence joins TRBV19 and TRBJ2-3; D remains unclear. V was trimmed by 7 bases and J by 9 bases, leaving 20 bases between them. From germline, CDR1 is LNHDA and CDR2 SQIVND (reference sequence). This CDR3 comprises 14 residues. The CDR3 sequence: CASTLSGGSLTQYF. In DNA form, the CDR3 reads TGTGCCAGTACCCTCTCTGGCGGATCCTTAACGCAGTATTTT.

In this sample, this clonotype turned up a few times. The genes are TRBV12-5 and TRBJ2-6; D is possibly TRBD1 or TRBD2 (5 bases each). Germline V gene data show CDR1 as LGHNT and CDR2 as FRNRAP. This CDR3 has 19 amino acids. V was shortened by 3 bases and J by 2 bases, with 20 bases between the two germline ends. The CDR3 DNA reads as TGTGCTAGTGGTTTAGCCACTTCCGGGACGGCGGCTGGGGCCAACGTCCTGACTTTC. As protein: CASGLATSGTAAGANVLTF. Looking up the rest from reference TRBV12-5 and TRBJ2-6 gives the full variable domain: DARVTQTPRHKVTEMGQEVTMRCQPILGHNTVFWYRQTMMQGLELLAYFRNRAPLDDSGMPKDRFSAEMPDATLATLKIQPSEPRDSAVYFCASGLATSGTAAGANVLTFGAGSRLTVL.

In its sample, this clonotype was seen a few times. The chain combines TRBV6-2 or TRBV6-3 with TRBJ1-3; a weak D match, TRBD1 (5 bases). This CDR3 region has 18 residues. V was trimmed by 2 bases and J by 3 bases, leaving 20 bases between them. From germline, CDR1 is MNHEY and CDR2 SVGEGT. The CDR3 protein is CASSYPAGGGADGNTIYF. CDR3 bases: TGTGCCAGCAGTTACCCGGCCGGAGGAGGGGCGGATGGAAACACCATATATTTT.